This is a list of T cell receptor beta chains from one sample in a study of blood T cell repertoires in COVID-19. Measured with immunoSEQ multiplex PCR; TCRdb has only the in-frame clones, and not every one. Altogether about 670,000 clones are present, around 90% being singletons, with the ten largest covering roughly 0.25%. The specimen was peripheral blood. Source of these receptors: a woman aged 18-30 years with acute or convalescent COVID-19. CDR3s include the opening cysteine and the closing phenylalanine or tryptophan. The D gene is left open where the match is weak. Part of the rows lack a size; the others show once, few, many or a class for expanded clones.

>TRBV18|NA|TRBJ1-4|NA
CASSLPVGATNEKLFF
TGTGCCAGCTCACTCCCCGTTGGAGCAACTAATGAAAAACTGTTTTTT
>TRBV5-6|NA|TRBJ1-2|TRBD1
CASSLGQGKGYTF
TGTGCCAGCAGCTTGGGACAGGGGAAGGGCTACACCTTC
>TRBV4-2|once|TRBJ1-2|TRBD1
CASSQTGTGALGVYGYTF
TGTGCCAGCAGCCAAACCGGGACAGGGGCGCTAGGGGTCTATGGCTACACCTTC
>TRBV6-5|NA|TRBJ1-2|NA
CASSYGGDPNYGYTF
TGTGCCAGCAGTTACGGGGGGGACCCTAACTATGGCTACACCTTC
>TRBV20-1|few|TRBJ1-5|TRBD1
CSASPGQGTRDQPQHF
TGCAGTGCTAGTCCGGGACAGGGTACGAGGGATCAGCCCCAGCATTTT
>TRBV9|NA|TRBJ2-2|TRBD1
CASSVGHRGSGELFF
TGTGCCAGCAGCGTAGGGCACAGGGGATCAGGGGAGCTGTTTTTT
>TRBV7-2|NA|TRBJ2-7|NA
CASSLAGHSYEQYF
TGTGCCAGCAGCTTAGCGGGGCACTCCTACGAGCAGTACTTC
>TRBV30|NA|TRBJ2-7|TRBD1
CAWSAQGAGEQYF
TGTGCCTGGAGTGCACAGGGGGCAGGGGAGCAGTACTTC
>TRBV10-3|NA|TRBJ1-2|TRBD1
CAISESDRAYGYTF
TGTGCCATCAGTGAGTCTGACAGGGCCTATGGCTACACCTTC
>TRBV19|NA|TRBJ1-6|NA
CAVGGSSYNSPLHF
TGTGCCGTCGGGGGAAGCTCCTATAATTCACCCCTCCACTTT
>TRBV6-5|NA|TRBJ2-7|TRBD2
CASSFPAGGEQYF
TGTGCCAGCAGTTTCCCCGCGGGGGGGGAGCAGTACTTC
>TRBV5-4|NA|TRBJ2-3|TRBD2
CASSSWTSGATDTQYF
TGTGCCAGCAGCTCCTGGACTAGTGGTGCCACAGATACGCAGTATTTT
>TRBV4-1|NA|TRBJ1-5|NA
CASSHPPADQPQHF
TGCGCCAGCAGCCATCCTCCGGCGGATCAGCCCCAGCATTTT
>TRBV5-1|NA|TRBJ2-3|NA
CASSFPPGEGTDTQYF
TGCGCCAGCAGCTTCCCGCCAGGAGAGGGAACAGATACGCAGTATTTT
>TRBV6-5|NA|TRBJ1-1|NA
CASSYLSRGYNTEAFF
TGTGCCAGCAGTTACTTAAGCCGGGGATATAACACTGAAGCTTTCTTT
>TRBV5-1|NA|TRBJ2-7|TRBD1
CASSYGTGGYEQYF
TGCGCCAGCAGTTACGGGACAGGGGGCTACGAGCAGTACTTC
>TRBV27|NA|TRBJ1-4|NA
CASRPRERPNEKLFF
TGTGCCAGTCGCCCGAGGGAGAGGCCTAATGAAAAACTGTTTTTT
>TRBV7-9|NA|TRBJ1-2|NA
CASSLFDRGHGYTF
TGTGCCAGCAGCTTATTCGACAGAGGACATGGCTACACCTTC
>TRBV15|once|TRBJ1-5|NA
CATTQDINQPQHF
TGTGCCACCACCCAGGACATAAATCAGCCCCAGCATTTT
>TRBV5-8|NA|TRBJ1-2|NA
CASSRGGGYTF
TGTGCCAGCAGCCGCGGGGGGGGCTACACCTTC
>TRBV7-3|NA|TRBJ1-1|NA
CASSLQWNTEAFF
TGTGCCAGCAGCTTACAGTGGAACACTGAAGCTTTCTTT
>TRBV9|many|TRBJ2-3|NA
CASSSLQGRDTQYF
TGTGCCAGCAGCTCACTTCAGGGCAGAGATACGCAGTATTTT
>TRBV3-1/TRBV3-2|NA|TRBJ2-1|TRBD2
CASSQGTSGAVHEQFF
TGTGCCAGCAGCCAAGGCACTAGCGGGGCCGTCCATGAGCAGTTCTTC
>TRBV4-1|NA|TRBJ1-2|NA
CASSQDGEAYF
TGCGCCAGCAGCCAAGACGGGGAGGCCTACTTC
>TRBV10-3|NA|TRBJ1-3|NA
CAISELGPSGNTIYF
TGTGCCATCAGTGAGCTCGGTCCCTCTGGAAACACCATATATTTT
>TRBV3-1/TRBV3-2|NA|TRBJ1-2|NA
CASSHSGFSNGYTF
TGTGCCAGCAGCCACTCAGGGTTTAGTAATGGCTACACCTTC
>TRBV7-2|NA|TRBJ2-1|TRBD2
CASSLDVRRGGLNEQFF
TGTGCCAGCAGCTTGGACGTACGGCGGGGGGGCTTGAATGAGCAGTTCTTC
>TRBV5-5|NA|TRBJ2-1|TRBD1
CASRKPGGGNEQFF
TGTGCCAGCAGAAAGCCAGGGGGCGGGAATGAGCAGTTCTTC
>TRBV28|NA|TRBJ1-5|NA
CASSYSGSGQPQHF
TGTGCCAGCAGTTATTCGGGGAGCGGTCAGCCCCAGCATTTT
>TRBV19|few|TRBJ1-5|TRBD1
CASSIGQGYQPQHF
TGTGCCAGTAGTATTGGACAGGGATATCAGCCCCAGCATTTT
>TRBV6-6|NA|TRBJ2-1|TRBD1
CASDRDRVFNEQFF
TGTGCCAGCGACCGGGACAGGGTTTTCAATGAGCAGTTCTTC
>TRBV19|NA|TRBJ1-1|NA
CASSLRTPGSQGTEAFF
TGTGCCAGTAGTCTGCGTACCCCCGGGTCCCAGGGGACTGAAGCTTTCTTT
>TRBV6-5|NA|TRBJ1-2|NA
CASSLIRQFYGYTF
TGTGCCAGCAGCCTCATTAGACAGTTTTATGGCTACACCTTC
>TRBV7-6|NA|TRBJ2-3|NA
CASSLWDSPTDTQYF
TGTGCCAGCAGCTTATGGGACTCACCCACAGATACGCAGTATTTT
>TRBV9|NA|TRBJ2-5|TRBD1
CASSVEAGGETQYF
TGTGCCAGCAGCGTTGAGGCAGGGGGAGAGACCCAGTACTTC
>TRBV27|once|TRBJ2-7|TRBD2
CAASSGVAYEQYF
TGTGCCGCTTCTAGCGGTGTGGCCTACGAGCAGTACTTC
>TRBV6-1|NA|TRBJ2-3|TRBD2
CASSESWRGERDTQYF
TGTGCCAGCAGTGAATCTTGGCGGGGGGAAAGAGATACGCAGTATTTT
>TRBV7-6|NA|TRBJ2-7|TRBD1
CASSPWDRGREQYF
TGTGCCAGCAGCCCATGGGACAGGGGGCGCGAGCAGTACTTC
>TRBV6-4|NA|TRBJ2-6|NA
CASSDGRASGANVLTF
TGTGCCAGCAGTGACGGGCGCGCATCTGGGGCCAACGTCCTGACTTTC
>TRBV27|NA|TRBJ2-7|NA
CASSRTGGGYEQYF
TGTGCCAGCAGCCGGACCGGAGGTGGCTACGAGCAGTACTTC
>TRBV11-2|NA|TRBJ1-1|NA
CASSLFIRGNTEAFF
TGTGCCAGCAGCTTATTTATCCGGGGGAACACTGAAGCTTTCTTT
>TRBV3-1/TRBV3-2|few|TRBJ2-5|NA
CASSQDPLALETQYF
TGTGCCAGCAGCCAAGATCCGCTAGCCCTAGAGACCCAGTACTTC
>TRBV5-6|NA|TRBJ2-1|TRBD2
CASSFGLAGLGSYNEQFF
TGTGCCAGCAGCTTCGGCCTAGCGGGGCTAGGCTCCTACAATGAGCAGTTCTTC
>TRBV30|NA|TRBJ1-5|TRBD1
CAWRRLGRGRDSNQPQHF
TGTGCCTGGAGGCGTTTGGGCAGGGGGCGGGATAGCAATCAGCCCCAGCATTTT
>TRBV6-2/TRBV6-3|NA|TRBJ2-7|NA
CASSFQYEQYF
TGTGCCAGCAGCTTCCAATACGAGCAGTACTTC
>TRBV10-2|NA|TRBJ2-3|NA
CASSESRSRPSFSTDTQYF
TGCGCCAGCAGTGAGTCGAGGTCTAGGCCCAGCTTCAGCACAGATACGCAGTATTTT
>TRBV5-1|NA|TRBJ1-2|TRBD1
CASSLEGQVLYGYTF
TGCGCCAGCAGCTTGGAGGGACAGGTTCTATATGGCTACACCTTC
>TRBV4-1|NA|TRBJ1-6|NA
CASSHLSTGYNSPLHF
TGCGCCAGCAGCCATCTTTCGACAGGATATAATTCACCCCTCCACTTT
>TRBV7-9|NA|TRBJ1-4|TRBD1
CASRPEGQGGKLFF
TGTGCCAGCAGACCGGAGGGTCAGGGGGGAAAACTGTTTTTT
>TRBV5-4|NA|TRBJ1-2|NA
CASSSRDNIYGYTF
TGTGCCAGCAGCTCCCGGGACAATATATATGGCTACACCTTC